The rows below give T cell receptor beta chains drawn from one sample of a study of cytomegalovirus exposure and HLA in healthy donors. Method: immunoSEQ multiplex PCR; TCRdb's copy keeps in-frame clones and lacks some. The profile shows tens of thousands of clones, 80% of them singletons. Sequencing was done on a sample of PBMCs. All receptors derive from a man aged 25-40 years in good health and CMV-seropositive. Both conserved end residues are part of each CDR3. D genes are given only for firm matches. Size is omitted from some rows. Given values are once, few, many or a class for expanded clones.

CASSLGDSGLPERNTQYF	TGTGCCAGCAGCTTAGGCGACAGCGGGTTACCCGAGAGGAATACGCAGTATTTT	.	.	TRBJ2-3	18	TRBV11-2
CASSLRGGWDSPLHF	TGTGCCAGCAGCCTCCGAGGCGGTTGGGATTCACCCCTCCACTTT	.	.	TRBJ1-6	15	TRBV6-6
CASSSQGDTQYF	TGTGCCAGCAGCTCACAGGGTGATACGCAGTATTTT	.	.	TRBJ2-3	12	TRBV7-3
CASRRQGSWATEAFF	TGTGCCAGCAGGAGACAGGGGTCGTGGGCCACTGAAGCTTTCTTT	TRBD1	.	TRBJ1-1	15	TRBV6-5
CASSSPGLATPDTQYF	TGTGCCAGCAGTTCCCCGGGACTAGCAACCCCAGATACGCAGTATTTT	TRBD2	few	TRBJ2-3	16	TRBV6-6
CASSLAPGGATEAFF	TGCGCCAGCAGCTTGGCCCCAGGGGGAGCCACTGAAGCTTTCTTT	TRBD1	.	TRBJ1-1	15	TRBV5-1
CASSARDRESGEQFF	TGTGCCAGCAGCGCCAGGGACAGGGAGTCCGGTGAGCAGTTCTTC	TRBD1	.	TRBJ2-1	15	TRBV9
CASSSPKPGGTGELFF	TGTGCCAGCAGCTCCCCTAAGCCGGGGGGCACCGGGGAGCTGTTTTTT	TRBD2	.	TRBJ2-2	16	TRBV7-3
CASSAHDRGGTQYF	TGTGCCAGCAGTGCACATGACAGGGGAGGGACGCAGTATTTT	.	.	TRBJ2-3	14	TRBV2
CASQGGNQPQHF	TGTGCCAGCCAGGGGGGCAATCAGCCCCAGCATTTT	TRBD1	few	TRBJ1-5	12	TRBV6-1
CASSLLQYTEAFF	TGTGCCAGCAGCTTATTGCAGTACACTGAAGCTTTCTTT	.	.	TRBJ1-1	13	TRBV7-9
CASSMDRESNQPQHF	TGTGCCAGTAGTATGGACAGGGAGAGCAATCAGCCCCAGCATTTT	TRBD1	few	TRBJ1-5	15	TRBV19
CATSRDAGTSYNEQFF	TGTGCCACCAGCAGAGATGCGGGGACTAGCTACAATGAGCAGTTCTTC	TRBD2	.	TRBJ2-1	16	TRBV15
CAWSGADTQYF	TGTGCCTGGAGCGGAGCAGATACGCAGTATTTT	.	.	TRBJ2-3	11	TRBV30
CAISRSGVEVGYTF	TGTGCCATCAGCCGGTCAGGGGTCGAAGTTGGCTACACCTTC	.	.	TRBJ1-2	14	TRBV10-3
CSVEDPRTGPAYEQYF	TGCAGCGTTGAAGACCCCAGGACAGGACCAGCCTACGAGCAGTACTTC	TRBD1	.	TRBJ2-7	16	TRBV29-1
CASSPSVDNEQFF	TGTGCCAGCAGCCCCTCTGTTGACAATGAGCAGTTCTTC	.	.	TRBJ2-1	13	TRBV7-3
CASSLNPWGPYEQYF	TGTGCCAGCAGTTTGAATCCCTGGGGGCCCTACGAGCAGTACTTC	.	once	TRBJ2-7	15	TRBV6-5
CASSFIPLRQTRGTEAFF	TGTGCCAGCAGCTTTATTCCCCTCCGGCAAACCCGGGGCACTGAAGCTTTCTTT	.	.	TRBJ1-1	18	TRBV11-2
CASKKTRLVGTGGPEADTEAFF	TGTGCCAGTAAAAAGACACGGCTAGTTGGGACAGGGGGCCCGGAAGCGGACACTGAAGCTTTCTTT	TRBD1	.	TRBJ1-1	22	TRBV19
CASSPRTGGADTQYF	TGTGCCAGCAGTCCCCGGACAGGGGGTGCAGATACGCAGTATTTT	TRBD1	.	TRBJ2-3	15	TRBV6-1
CASSTPGTSGGTSTDTQYF	TGTGCCAGTAGTACCCCCGGGACTAGCGGGGGGACTAGCACAGATACGCAGTATTTT	TRBD2	.	TRBJ2-3	19	TRBV19
CASSQGASGGQETQYF	TGTGCCAGCAGCCAGGGGGCTAGCGGGGGGCAAGAGACCCAGTACTTC	TRBD2	.	TRBJ2-5	16	TRBV11-2
CASSRAARGTNEQFF	TGTGCCAGCAGTCGGGCAGCCCGGGGGACGAATGAGCAGTTCTTC	.	.	TRBJ2-1	15	TRBV6-5
CASSLEGSTDTQYF	TGCGCCAGCAGCTTGGAGGGGAGCACAGATACGCAGTATTTT	.	.	TRBJ2-3	14	TRBV5-1
CASSIAGGREQFF	TGTGCCAGTAGCATAGCGGGGGGGCGTGAGCAGTTCTTC	TRBD2	.	TRBJ2-1	13	TRBV19
CASSPTGLNQPQHF	TGTGCCAGCAGTCCAACAGGCCTCAATCAGCCCCAGCATTTT	.	.	TRBJ1-5	14	TRBV6-1
CASSPPRMITGRSGYTF	TGTGCCAGCAGCCCTCCCCGAATGATTACAGGGCGTTCTGGCTACACCTTC	.	.	TRBJ1-2	17	TRBV7-9
CASSPRQLNTEAFF	TGTGCCAGCTCACCCCGACAGCTGAACACTGAAGCTTTCTTT	.	.	TRBJ1-1	14	TRBV18
CASSLGTGGSNSPLHF	TGCGCCAGCAGCTTAGGGACAGGGGGCTCGAATTCACCCCTCCACTTT	TRBD1	.	TRBJ1-6	16	TRBV5-1
CASSSSPGTGSYGYTF	TGTGCCAGCAGCTCGAGTCCCGGGACAGGGAGCTATGGCTACACCTTC	TRBD1	.	TRBJ1-2	16	TRBV7-9
CASSDYSGVGHNEQFF	TGTGCCAGCAGTGACTATAGCGGGGTAGGACACAATGAGCAGTTCTTC	TRBD2	few	TRBJ2-1	16	TRBV6-4
CASRYGQGPYEQYF	TGTGCCAGCAGATACGGACAGGGTCCCTACGAGCAGTACTTC	TRBD1	once	TRBJ2-7	14	TRBV6-5
CASSVNRGGFYEQYF	TGTGCCAGCAGCGTGAACAGGGGTGGCTTCTACGAGCAGTACTTC	TRBD1	.	TRBJ2-7	15	TRBV5-4
CASSEGSSYEQYF	TGTGCCAGCAGTGAGGGCAGTTCATACGAGCAGTACTTC	.	.	TRBJ2-7	13	TRBV2
CASSQKKTGGPNEQFF	TGTGCCAGTAGTCAGAAAAAGACAGGGGGGCCCAATGAGCAGTTCTTC	TRBD1	.	TRBJ2-1	16	TRBV19
CASSFPCTF	TGTGCCAGCAGCTTCCCCTGCACCTTC	.	.	TRBJ1-2	9	TRBV13
CASKISGAQETQYF	TGTGCCAGCAAAATTAGCGGGGCCCAAGAGACCCAGTACTTC	TRBD2	.	TRBJ2-5	14	TRBV6-5
CASSQVLQIIMNTEAFF	TGCGCCAGCAGCCAAGTTTTACAGATCATTATGAACACTGAAGCTTTCTTT	.	.	TRBJ1-1	17	TRBV4-1
CASVQGVLGRNTEAFF	TGCGCCAGCGTACAGGGGGTGCTAGGACGGAACACTGAAGCTTTCTTT	TRBD1	.	TRBJ1-1	16	TRBV5-1